Listed here are 27 T cell receptor beta chains from one sample, sequenced in a study of cytomegalovirus exposure and HLA in healthy donors. This PCR relied on a set of 60 Vbeta primers and 13 Jbeta primers. Sequencing was performed with immunoSEQ multiplex PCR; in TCRdb, only in-frame clones are kept and a portion is missing. The data show 150,000 to 200,000 clones, over 65% seen once. The sequenced material came from PBMCs. All receptors come from a woman in her sixties in good health and CMV-seropositive.

Concerning this clone: A read error may produce the germline difference seen at one junction end. V usage is TRBV6-1 and J usage is TRBJ2-6; D possibly corresponds to TRBD1 (5 bases). Germline V gives CDR1 MNHNS, CDR2 SASEGT. The CDR3 is 15 residues long. The CDR3 loop reads CASSESATGANGLTF. CDR3 bases: TGTGCCAGCAGTGAATCGGCTACTGGGGCCAACGGCCTGACTTTC.

This chain joins TRBV6-1 and TRBJ1-1; D perhaps matches TRBD1 (6 bases). CDR3 length: 14 amino acids. From germline, CDR1 is MNHNS and CDR2 SASEGT. Trimming shortened V by 6 bases and J by 5 bases, and 16 bases separated the two germline ends. CDR3 region: CASSTGNTGTEAFF. The CDR3 DNA sequence: TGTGCCAGCAGCACCGGGAATACAGGGACTGAAGCTTTCTTT.

The rearrangement joins TRBV30 to TRBJ2-4; weak D call: TRBD2 (6 bases). Looked up from germline, CDR1 is GTSNPN and CDR2 is SVGIG (reference sequence). The CDR3 contains 18 residues. V was trimmed by 1 base and J by 2 bases, leaving 21 bases between them. The CDR3: CAWSAPFSGSATKNIQYF. Here the CDR3 DNA reads TGTGCCTGGAGTGCACCTTTTTCCGGGAGCGCAACCAAAAACATTCAGTACTTC.

The chain couples TRBV5-1 to TRBJ1-3; D gene unclear. Trimming left V 0 bases short and J 1 base short, with 11 bases between. Germline V gene lookup returns CDR1 SGHRS and CDR2 YFSETQ. The CDR3 is 16 amino acids. The chain's CDR3 is CASSLAGTVSGNTIYF. CDR3 bases: TGCGCCAGCAGCTTGGCCGGTACGGTATCTGGAAACACCATATATTTT.

The chain employs TRBV2 and TRBJ2-7, with TRBD2 matching over 7 bases. V was pared by 7 bases and J by 3 bases, with 6 bases of the junction left unmatched. Germline lookup yields CDR1 SNHLY and CDR2 FYNNEI. This CDR3 has 13 amino acids. The CDR3 DNA reads as TGTGCCAGCATCGCGGGAGAATACTACGAGCAGTACTTC. It specifies CASIAGEYYEQYF.

J is TRBJ2-1 and V is TRBV4-1; TRBD2 might be the D (6 bases). Germline CDR1 MGHRA, CDR2 YSYEKL. Trimming took 1 base from V and 7 from J, leaving 14 bases between them. The CDR3 runs to 15 residues. CDR3 loop: CASSQGRTTGNEQFF. The CDR3 bases are TGCGCCAGCAGCCAAGGCAGGACTACCGGAAATGAGCAGTTCTTC.

This sequence joins TRBV7-9 and TRBJ1-2; TRBD1 matches at 7 bases. The CDR3 length is 14 residues. J was trimmed by 4 bases and V by 8 bases; bases with no gene match: 10. Germline assignment: CDR1 SEHNR and CDR2 FQNEAQ (reference sequence). The CDR3 DNA reads as TGTGCCAGCCCTCCGGAAGGGGGCGGCTATGGCTACACCTTC. Amino acid sequence: CASPPEGGGYGYTF.

The chain employs TRBV30 and TRBJ2-3; maybe TRBD2 (7 bases). The CDR3 covers 14 residues. Germline values: CDR1 GTSNPN, CDR2 SVGIG (reference sequence). V was shortened by 2 bases and J by 4 bases, with 13 bases between the two germline ends. CDR3 nucleotides: TGTGCCTGGAGTAAGCCGGGGGGCCCAGATACGCAGTATTTT. This sequence encodes CAWSKPGGPDTQYF.

The chain recombines TRBV11-2 with TRBJ1-2; D gene unclear. The CDR3 runs to 13 residues. V shed 2 bases and J shed 0 bases, with 4 bases lying between them. Looked up from germline, CDR1 is SGHAT and CDR2 is FQNNGV. DNA of the CDR3: TGTGCCAGCAGCTTATCAGCTAACTATGGCTACACCTTC. This sequence encodes CASSLSANYGYTF.

V and J are TRBV30 and TRBJ2-3; D is unresolved. V was shortened by 0 bases and J by 2 bases, with 15 bases between the two germline ends. Germline CDR1 is GTSNPN and CDR2 is SVGIG (reference sequence). The CDR3 totals 16 residues. In DNA, the CDR3 is TGTGCCTGGAGTGTACTGAGCGAATCCTTCACAGATACGCAGTATTTT. This translates into CAWSVLSESFTDTQYF.

This clone was observed a handful of times. The J gene is TRBJ2-5, the V gene TRBV7-6; the D gene is possibly TRBD2 (6 bases). Deletions cut 0 bases from V and 5 bases from J, with 16 bases between. There are 16 residues in the CDR3. Germline V lookup: CDR1 SGHVS, CDR2 FNYEAQ. This CDR3 is CASSLAGGGTGETQYF. The CDR3 region has the DNA TGTGCCAGCAGCTTAGCGGGTGGCGGGACGGGGGAGACCCAGTACTTC.

The chain joins TRBV7-2 to TRBJ1-1, with D perhaps TRBD1 (5 bases). Germline V gives CDR1 SGHTA, CDR2 FQGNSA. Deletions cut 7 bases from V and 3 bases from J, with 12 bases between. This CDR3 is 13 amino acids long. The CDR3 region is CASTKTRDTEAFF. Here the CDR3 DNA reads TGTGCCAGCACCAAGACCAGGGACACTGAAGCTTTCTTT.

The gene calls are TRBV5-1 and TRBJ2-1, with 7 bases aligning to TRBD1. Germline-derived CDR1 and CDR2 are SGHRS and YFSETQ. The V gene end was trimmed by 4 bases and the J gene end by 4 bases; junction bases not matched to a gene: 8. This CDR3 contains 15 residues. The CDR3 sequence: CASSPETGKYNEQFF. CDR3 coding DNA: TGCGCCAGCAGCCCAGAGACAGGGAAGTACAATGAGCAGTTCTTC. The full variable domain, with the rest looked up from reference TRBV5-1 and TRBJ2-1, is KAGVTQTPRYLIKTRGQQVTLSCSPISGHRSVSWYQQTPGQGLQFLFEYFSETQRNKGNFPGRFSGRQFSNSRSEMNVSTLELGDSALYLCASSPETGKYNEQFFGPGTRLTVL.

A single count supports this clone. J is TRBJ2-6 and V is TRBV4-2; D may be TRBD2 (5 bases). The CDR3 loop spans 15 amino acids. V lost 1 base to trimming and J lost 3 bases, with 7 bases between them. Germline CDR1 and CDR2: LGHNA and YNFKEQ. CDR3 DNA: TGTGCCAGCAGCCAAGTACGGGATGGGGCCAACGTCCTGACTTTC. Its translation is CASSQVRDGANVLTF.

The chain couples TRBV10-2 to TRBJ2-5; 9 bases line up with TRBD2. The CDR3 is 15 amino acids. J lost 3 bases, V lost 6 bases, and 8 bases had no gene match. Germline loops: CDR1 WSHSY, CDR2 SAAADI. The CDR3 region is CASRSFASGEETQYF. CDR3 sequence (DNA): TGCGCCAGCAGGAGTTTCGCTAGCGGGGAAGAGACCCAGTACTTC.

This chain uses TRBV30 with TRBJ1-5; TRBD1 might be the D (6 bases). This CDR3 spans 13 amino acids. Germline V gene lookup returns CDR1 GTSNPN and CDR2 SVGIG (reference sequence). V dropped 5 bases and J dropped 7 bases, with 15 bases sitting between them. This CDR3 is CAWSLTGAQPQHF. CDR3 bases: TGTGCCTGGTCGTTGACAGGCGCCCAGCCCCAGCATTTT. The variable domain in full, with the rest retrieved from reference TRBV30 and TRBJ1-5, is SQTIHQWPATLVQPVGSPLSLECTVEGTSNPNLYWYRQAAGRGLQLLFYSVGIGQISSEVPQNLSASRPQDRQFILSSKKLLLSDSGFYLCAWSLTGAQPQHFGDGTRLSIL.

This clone was seen only a few times. The chain joins TRBV6-5 to TRBJ2-1, with 10 nucleotides matching TRBD2. This CDR3 is built from 15 residues. Germline trimming cut 7 bases from V and 8 bases from J; bases unmatched to any gene: 11. CDR1 is MNHEY, CDR2 SVGAGI, per germline. CDR3 sequence: CASIPASGGAHEQFF. In DNA form, the CDR3 reads TGTGCCAGCATCCCTGCCAGCGGGGGGGCCCATGAGCAGTTCTTC.

The chain recombines TRBV2 with TRBJ1-5; 8 positions agree with TRBD1. CDR3 length: 14 residues. Germline-derived CDR1 and CDR2 are SNHLY and FYNNEI. Trimming took 8 bases from V and 3 from J; bases not matched to a gene: 6. CDR3 coding DNA: TGTGCCAGCGAGCAGGGGGCCAACAATCAGCCCCAGCATTTT. It codes for CASEQGANNQPQHF.

This chain connects TRBV5-4 to TRBJ2-3, with 11 bases aligning to TRBD2. Losses at the gene ends were 4 bases for V and 1 base for J; bases not matched to a gene: 5. Germline V lookup: CDR1 SGHNT, CDR2 YYREEE (reference sequence). CDR3 length: 16 residues. The CDR3 sequence is CASSPGTSGGTDTQYF. CDR3 nucleotides: TGTGCCAGCAGCCCGGGGACTAGCGGAGGCACAGATACGCAGTATTTT. Complete variable domain (other parts from reference TRBV5-4 and TRBJ2-3): ETGVTQSPTHLIKTRGQQVTLRCSSQSGHNTVSWYQQALGQGPQFIFQYYREEENGRGNFPPRFSGLQFPNYSSELNVNALELDDSALYLCASSPGTSGGTDTQYFGPGTRLTVL.

V and J are TRBV7-9 and TRBJ2-7, with 9 nucleotides matching TRBD2. The germline V gene has CDR1 SEHNR and CDR2 FQNEAQ (reference sequence). CDR3 length equals 15 residues. Trimming removed 3 bases from V and 9 bases from J; junction bases left unmatched: 12. CDR3 in amino acids: CASSFSEAGGMGQYF. Written as DNA, the CDR3 is TGTGCCAGCAGCTTCTCCGAGGCGGGGGGGATGGGGCAGTACTTC.

The chain is built from TRBV28 and TRBJ1-2; 7 bases are a match to TRBD1. This CDR3 contains 13 residues. CDR1 is MDHEN and CDR2 is SYDVKM in the germline V gene. J gave up 5 bases and V 8 bases, and 8 bases lay outside the gene matches. The CDR3 loop reads CASVPGGGYGYTF. Written as DNA, the CDR3 is TGTGCCAGCGTCCCAGGGGGTGGGTATGGCTACACCTTC.

The table lists this clone with a few counts. This sequence is one base from a far larger clone and is likely a read error. This rearrangement joins TRBV4-3 to TRBJ1-5, with D maybe TRBD1 (5 bases). Looked up from germline, CDR1 is LGHNA and CDR2 is YSLEER. V was trimmed by 4 bases and J by 5 bases, leaving 15 bases between them. CDR3 length: 15 residues. The CDR3 DNA sequence: TGCGCCAGCAGCCCTCGGGGGGGATTGGATCAGCCCCAGCATTTT. Residues: CASSPRGGLDQPQHF.

CDR3 coding DNA: TGTGCCACCAGCAGAGGGCGGGGCGGGCAGCCCCAGCATTTT. This encodes CATSRGRGGQPQHF. The V and J genes are TRBV15 and TRBJ1-5; TRBD1 is a possible D gene (5 bases). Germline loops: CDR1 LNHNV, CDR2 YYDKDF (reference sequence). The CDR3 is 14 amino acids. V shed 1 base and J shed 7 bases, with 11 bases lying between them.

The chain carries TRBV4-3 and TRBJ1-4; tentatively, D is TRBD1 (6 bases). Germline V gene lookup returns CDR1 LGHNA and CDR2 YSLEER. Trimming stripped 0 bases from V and 6 bases from J, with 14 bases between. The CDR3 consists of 16 residues. CDR3 DNA: TGCGCCAGCAGCCAAGATATTCGGGGGGCGCATGAAAAACTGTTTTTT. As protein: CASSQDIRGAHEKLFF.

The chain combines TRBV6-8 with TRBJ1-6; no firm D call. Trimming pared 5 bases from V and 11 bases from J, leaving 16 bases between. Germline-derived CDR1 and CDR2 are MNHGY and SAAAGT. There are 14 residues in the CDR3. CDR3 sequence reads: CASSLPPSRAPLHF. The CDR3 DNA sequence: TGTGCCAGCAGTCTTCCCCCCTCCCGTGCACCCCTCCACTTT.

The genes are TRBV7-2 and TRBJ1-5; D call uncertain. V lost 3 bases and J lost 6, with 6 bases in between. Germline V gene sequence: CDR1 SGHTA, CDR2 FQGNSA. The CDR3 length is 12 residues. DNA of the CDR3: TGTGCCAGCAGCTTCAGTGGTCAGCCCCAGCATTTT. Protein: CASSFSGQPQHF.

This rearrangement joins TRBV9 to TRBJ2-7; unclear D gene. V lost 0 bases and J lost 5, with 15 bases in between. CDR1 is SGDLS and CDR2 is YYNGEE in the germline V gene. The CDR3 is 15 residues long. The CDR3 protein is CASSVDPILPNEQYF. The CDR3 DNA is TGTGCCAGCAGCGTAGACCCAATCTTACCTAACGAGCAGTACTTC.